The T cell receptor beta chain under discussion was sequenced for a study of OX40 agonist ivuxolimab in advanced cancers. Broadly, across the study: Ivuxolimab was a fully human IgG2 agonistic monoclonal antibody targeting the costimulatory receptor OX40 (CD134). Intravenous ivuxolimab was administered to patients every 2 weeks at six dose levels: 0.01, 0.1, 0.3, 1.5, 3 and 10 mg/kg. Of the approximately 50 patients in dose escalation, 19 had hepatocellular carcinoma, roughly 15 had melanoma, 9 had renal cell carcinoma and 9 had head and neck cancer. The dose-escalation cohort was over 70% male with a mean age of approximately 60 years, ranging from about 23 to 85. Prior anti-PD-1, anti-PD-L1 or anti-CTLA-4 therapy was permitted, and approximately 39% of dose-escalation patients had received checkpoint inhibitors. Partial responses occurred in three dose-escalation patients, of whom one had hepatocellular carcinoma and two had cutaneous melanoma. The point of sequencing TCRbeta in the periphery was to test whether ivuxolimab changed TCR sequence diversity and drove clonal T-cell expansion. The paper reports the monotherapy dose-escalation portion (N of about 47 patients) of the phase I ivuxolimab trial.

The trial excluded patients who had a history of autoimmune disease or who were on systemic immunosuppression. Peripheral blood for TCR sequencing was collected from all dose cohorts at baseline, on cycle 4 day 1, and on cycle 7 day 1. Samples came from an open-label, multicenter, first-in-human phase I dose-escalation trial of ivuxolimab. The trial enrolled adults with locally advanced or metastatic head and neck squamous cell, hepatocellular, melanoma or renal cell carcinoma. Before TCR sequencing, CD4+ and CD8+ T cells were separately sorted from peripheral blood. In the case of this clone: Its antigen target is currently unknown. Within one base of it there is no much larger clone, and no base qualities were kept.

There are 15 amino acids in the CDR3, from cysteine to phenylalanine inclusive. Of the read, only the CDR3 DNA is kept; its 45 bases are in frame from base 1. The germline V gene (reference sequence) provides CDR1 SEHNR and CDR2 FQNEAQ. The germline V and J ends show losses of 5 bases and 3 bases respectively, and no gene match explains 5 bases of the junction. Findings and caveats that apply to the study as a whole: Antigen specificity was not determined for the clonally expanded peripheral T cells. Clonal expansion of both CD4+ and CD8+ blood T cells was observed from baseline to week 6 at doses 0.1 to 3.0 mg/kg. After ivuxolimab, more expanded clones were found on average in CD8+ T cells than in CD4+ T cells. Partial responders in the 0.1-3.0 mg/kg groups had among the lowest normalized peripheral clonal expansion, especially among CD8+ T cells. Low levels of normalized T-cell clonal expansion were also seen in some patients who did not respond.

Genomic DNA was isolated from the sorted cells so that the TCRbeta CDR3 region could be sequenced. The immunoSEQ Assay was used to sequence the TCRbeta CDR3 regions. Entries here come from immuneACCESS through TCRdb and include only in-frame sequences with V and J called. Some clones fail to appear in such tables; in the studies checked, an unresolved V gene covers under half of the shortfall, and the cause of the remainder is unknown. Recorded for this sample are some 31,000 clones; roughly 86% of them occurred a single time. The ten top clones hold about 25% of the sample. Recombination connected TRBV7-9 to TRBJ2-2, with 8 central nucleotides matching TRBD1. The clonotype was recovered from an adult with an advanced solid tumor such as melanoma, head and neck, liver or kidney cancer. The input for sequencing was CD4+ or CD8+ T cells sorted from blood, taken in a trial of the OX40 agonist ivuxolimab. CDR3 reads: CASSPQTGDTGELFF. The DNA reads TGTGCCAGCAGCCCCCAGACAGGGGACACCGGGGAGCTGTTTTTT.